Following are 8 T cell receptor beta chains from one sample sequenced in a study of blood T cell repertoires in COVID-19. Clones were read by immunoSEQ multiplex PCR, and TCRdb kept only the in-frame ones, dropping some. The table lists hundreds of thousands of clones, around 90% of them singletons. The sequenced sample consisted of PBMCs or T cells enriched from blood (not recorded which). These receptors originate from a woman between 18 and 29 years old with acute COVID-19.

The rearrangement uses TRBV25-1 and TRBJ1-6; 8 bases map to TRBD1. Losses at the gene ends were 6 bases for V and 7 bases for J; bases not matched to a gene: 5. Germline V gene data show CDR1 as MGHDK and CDR2 as SYGVNS. This CDR3 is built from 14 residues. The CDR3 is CASRGQASNSPLHF. CDR3 in DNA: TGTGCCAGCAGGGGACAGGCCTCGAATTCACCCCTCCACTTT.

The rearrangement joins TRBV6-5 to TRBJ1-6; 8 bases are shared with TRBD1. Unmatched junction bases numbered 11, after V lost 6 bases and J lost 10 bases. Germline CDR1 is MNHEY and CDR2 is SVGAGI. The CDR3 consists of 15 residues. The CDR3 DNA sequence: TGTGCCAGCAGGACAGGGGTGAATTTCGGATCACCCCTCCACTTT. It specifies CASRTGVNFGSPLHF.

J is TRBJ1-1 and V is TRBV6-5; D ambiguous. Germline CDR1 is MNHEY and CDR2 is SVGAGI. V lost 2 bases, J lost 2 bases, and 6 bases lay in between. The length of the CDR3 is 13 residues. The chain's CDR3 is CASSYVPNTEAFF. CDR3 DNA sequence: TGTGCCAGCAGTTACGTCCCAAACACTGAAGCTTTCTTT.

This clone came up once. CDR3 bases: TGCGCCAGCAGCTTGCGACAGGGCTCCTACGAGCAGTACTTC. This codes for CASSLRQGSYEQYF. This chain links TRBV5-1 with TRBJ2-7; 7 bases are a match to TRBD1. J was trimmed by 0 bases and V by 1 base; bases with no gene match: 1. The CDR3 is 14 amino acids. CDR1 and CDR2 (germline): SGHRS, YFSETQ.

CDR3 in DNA: TGTGCCACCAGTGACCCAAAGCGGGGATCCTACAATGAGCAGTTCTTC. Amino acid sequence: CATSDPKRGSYNEQFF. The rearrangement uses TRBV24-1 and TRBJ2-1, with 7 positions matching TRBD2. V trimming: 4 bases; J trimming: 1 base; junction bases outside the gene matches: 6. The CDR3 totals 16 residues. Germline V gene lookup returns CDR1 KGHDR and CDR2 SFDVKD.

The chain recombines TRBV5-1 with TRBJ2-3; D perhaps matches TRBD1 (6 bases). Deletions cut 0 bases from V and 1 base from J, with 9 bases between. Germline lookup yields CDR1 SGHRS and CDR2 YFSETQ. This CDR3 is built from 15 residues. CDR3 nucleotides: TGCGCCAGCAGCTTGGTAGCAGGGGGCACAGATACGCAGTATTTT. Its translation is CASSLVAGGTDTQYF.

V is TRBV3-1 (or the pseudogene TRBV3-2) and J is TRBJ2-1; 8 bases match TRBD2. The germline V gene encodes CDR1 LGHDT and CDR2 YNNKEL (reference sequence). The V gene end was trimmed by 3 bases and the J gene end by 8 bases; junction bases not matched to a gene: 12. CDR3 size: 16 residues. CDR3 DNA sequence: TGTGCCAGCAGCCACGAGACTAGCGAGAGGTTATATGAGCAGTTCTTC. Its translation is CASSHETSERLYEQFF.

The gene calls are TRBV27 and TRBJ1-5, with 8 nucleotides matching TRBD1. The V gene's germline CDR1 is MNHEY and CDR2 SMNVEV (reference sequence). This CDR3 comprises 17 residues. After removal of 5 bases from V and 1 base from J, the junction contained 10 bases not matched to a gene. DNA of the CDR3: TGTGCCAGCAGTCCCATGACAGGGGTTTTAAGCAATCAGCCCCAGCATTTT. As protein: CASSPMTGVLSNQPQHF.